These 27 T cell receptor beta chains came from one sample sequenced in a study of T cells after posttransplantation cyclophosphamide. Profiling relied on immunoSEQ multiplex PCR, and the TCRdb table lists in-frame clones only, not all of them. The table lists about 33,000 clones, with no singletons. The specimen sequenced was PBMCs. The receptors here all came from a girl between 5 and 17 years old in good health, CMV-negative, and a related stem cell transplant donor.

This clone was seen ten or more times. The CDR3 here is CASSEEYGQQNYGYTF. CDR3 in DNA: TGTGCCAGCAGTGAAGAGTATGGACAGCAAAACTATGGCTACACCTTC. This chain links TRBV6-1 with TRBJ1-2, with D possibly TRBD1 on 6 matching bases. The CDR3 length is 16 residues. Germline V gives CDR1 MNHNS, CDR2 SASEGT. V was clipped by 1 base and J by 2 bases, with 14 bases between them.

The table lists this clone with a few counts. This chain connects TRBV29-1 to TRBJ2-3, with a tentative D call TRBD2 (7 bases). The CDR3 contains 15 residues. Germline CDR1 SQVTM, CDR2 ANQGSEA. The V and J ends lost 6 bases and 0 bases respectively, with 16 bases between them. As DNA, the CDR3 is TGCAGCGTGGGGGGGCGGGAGTCAAGCACAGATACGCAGTATTTT. This gives the protein CSVGGRESSTDTQYF.

This clone showed up many times. This chain uses TRBV19 with TRBJ2-2; D is undetermined. The germline V and J ends were trimmed by 3 bases and 5 bases, with 7 bases remaining between them. The germline V gene has CDR1 LNHDA and CDR2 SQIVND (reference sequence). The CDR3 totals 13 residues. The CDR3 sequence: CASSIVHTGELFF. For the CDR3, the DNA is TGTGCCAGTAGTATCGTACATACCGGGGAGCTGTTTTTT.

This clone was seen repeatedly, ten times or more. The V gene is TRBV28, the J gene TRBJ1-5; 9 bases are a match to TRBD1. This CDR3 is built from 16 residues. V lost 2 bases, J lost 5 bases, and 7 bases stayed unmatched. Germline V gene data show CDR1 as MDHEN and CDR2 as SYDVKM. The CDR3, as DNA: TGTGCCAGCAGTTTAATTGGGACAGGGTATGATCAGCCCCAGCATTTT. Its translation: CASSLIGTGYDQPQHF.

The sample holds many counts of this clone. V is TRBV29-1 and J is TRBJ1-2; 7 nucleotides line up with TRBD1. CDR3 length: 11 residues. The V gene's germline CDR1 is SQVTM and CDR2 ANQGSEA. CDR3 sequence reads: CSADRDYGYTF. In DNA, the CDR3 is TGCAGTGCTGACAGGGACTATGGCTACACCTTC.

The chain is built from TRBV30 and TRBJ2-1; 13 nucleotides align to TRBD2. Germline V gene lookup returns CDR1 GTSNPN and CDR2 SVGIG (reference sequence). The CDR3 consists of 20 residues. Unmatched junction bases numbered 13, after V lost 2 bases and J lost 0 bases. The CDR3 DNA is TGTGCCTGGAGTTTGGGGTCGGGACTAGCGGGATCGAGCTCCTACAATGAGCAGTTCTTC. This translates into CAWSLGSGLAGSSSYNEQFF.

Many counts were recorded for this clone. The rearrangement uses TRBV6-1 and TRBJ2-5; TRBD2 agrees at 12 bases. V lost 6 bases, J lost 2 bases, and 4 bases stayed unmatched. CDR3 length: 15 amino acids. Germline V lookup: CDR1 MNHNS, CDR2 SASEGT. The CDR3 DNA sequence: TGTGCCAGCAGCGATCTAGCGGGGGGGCAAGAGACCCAGTACTTC. It codes for CASSDLAGGQETQYF.

This clone was counted between two and nine times. The V gene is TRBV13, the J gene TRBJ1-1; the match to TRBD1 covers 7 bases. The CDR3 consists of 13 residues. Germline loops: CDR1 PRHDT, CDR2 FYEKMQ (reference sequence). With 2 bases clipped from V and 8 bases from J, the junction kept 5 bases outside the gene matches. Written as DNA, the CDR3 is TGTGCCAGCAGCTTATTTGGGGGACAGGAAGCTTTCTTT. Translation gives CASSLFGGQEAFF.

This clone was observed a few times. V is TRBV2 and J is TRBJ1-6; D is uncertain. The CDR3 extends over 15 amino acids. CDR1 is SNHLY and CDR2 is FYNNEI in the germline V gene. The V and J ends lost 5 bases and 4 bases respectively, with 12 bases between them. This CDR3 is CASSKSGQYNSPLHF. The CDR3 bases are TGTGCCAGCAGTAAAAGCGGCCAATATAATTCACCCCTCCACTTT.

In its sample, this clone was seen many times. The V and J genes are TRBV21-1 and TRBJ1-1. TRBV21-1 is marked as a pseudogene. CDR3 length: 16 residues. This CDR3 is CASSKVLERRHTEAFF. In DNA, the CDR3 is TGTGCCAGCAGCAAAGTTTTGGAGCGGCGACATACTGAAGCTTTCTTT.

This clone was picked up many times. V is TRBV5-5 and J is TRBJ2-1, with 9 bases that match TRBD2. In germline, CDR1 is SGHKS, CDR2 YYEKEE (reference sequence). The CDR3 has 15 amino acids. V lost 0 bases and J lost 9; bases outside the gene matches: 7. DNA of the CDR3: TGTGCCAGCAGCTTGGAACTGTCTAGCGGGGTTGAGCAGTTCTTC. Translation gives CASSLELSSGVEQFF. Combining the CDR3 with reference TRBV5-5 and TRBJ2-1 gives the whole variable domain DAGVTQSPTHLIKTRGQQVTLRCSPISGHKSVSWYQQVLGQGPQFIFQYYEKEERGRGNFPDRFSARQFPNYSSELNVNALLLGDSALYLCASSLELSSGVEQFFGPGTRLTVL.

This clone was recorded a few times. The chain is built from TRBV5-1 and TRBJ2-3, with D uncertain. The CDR3 covers 16 residues. Germline CDR1 and CDR2: SGHRS and YFSETQ. The ends were cut back, 2 bases at V and 6 bases at J, with 19 bases in the middle. Written as DNA, the CDR3 is TGCGCCAGCAGCTTTCGACCGTTGAGGAATGCGGATACGCAGTATTTT. It encodes CASSFRPLRNADTQYF.

This clone was detected ten times or more. The V gene is TRBV18, the J gene TRBJ2-7, with a possible D match to TRBD1 (6 bases). The CDR3 covers 14 residues. Trimming stripped 5 bases from V and 5 bases from J, with 16 bases between. Germline CDR1 is KGHSH and CDR2 is LQKENI. The CDR3 loop is CASSLGQGLDEQYF. CDR3 nucleotides: TGTGCCAGCTCATTGGGGCAGGGGCTCGACGAGCAGTACTTC.

This clone was recorded at least ten times. The V gene is TRBV4-1, the J gene TRBJ2-2; TRBD2 is a possible D gene (5 bases). The V end lost 1 base, the J end lost 2 bases, and 14 bases lay between the germline ends. The CDR3 spans 17 residues. CDR1 is MGHRA, CDR2 YSYEKL, per germline. The CDR3 DNA follows: TGCGCCAGCAGCCAAGTTCGGCGAGGAGGTAACACCGGGGAGCTGTTTTTT. It translates to CASSQVRRGGNTGELFF.

This clone was detected ten times or more. CDR3 coding DNA: TGTGCCAGCAGTTTTTTGGCGGGAGACCACGAAACCAATGAGCAGTTCTTC. Protein product: CASSFLAGDHETNEQFF. This sequence joins TRBV28 and TRBJ2-1; the match to TRBD2 covers 7 bases. The CDR3 extends over 17 amino acids. With V trimmed by 3 bases and J by 6 bases, 14 bases remained unmatched. CDR1 is MDHEN, CDR2 SYDVKM, per germline.

This CDR3 reads CASSTGTGSYNEQFF. The CDR3 nucleotides are TGTGCCAGCAGTACCGGGACAGGATCCTACAATGAGCAGTTCTTC. The gene calls are TRBV6-5 and TRBJ2-1; 8 nucleotides agree with TRBD1. The CDR3 is made up of 15 amino acids. Losses at the gene ends were 5 bases for V and 1 base for J; bases not matched to a gene: 4. Germline V gene lookup returns CDR1 MNHEY and CDR2 SVGAGI.

This clone was counted many times. The V gene is TRBV2, the J gene TRBJ2-3, with D perhaps TRBD2 (5 bases). The CDR3 consists of 14 residues. The germline V gene encodes CDR1 SNHLY and CDR2 FYNNEI. The V end lost 8 bases, the J end lost 1 base, and 13 bases lay between the germline ends. As DNA, the CDR3 is TGTGCCAGCGACGAGGGAGTTCGCACAGATACGCAGTATTTT. Its translation is CASDEGVRTDTQYF.

V and J are TRBV7-2 and TRBJ2-7, with 7 nucleotides matching TRBD2. Trimming took 2 bases from V and 6 from J; bases not matched to a gene: 10. Germline values: CDR1 SGHTA, CDR2 FQGNSA. This CDR3 is built from 15 residues. DNA for the CDR3: TGTGCCAGCAGCTTACGGACTAGTGGTGGTCCCGAGCAGTACTTC. Residues: CASSLRTSGGPEQYF.

This clone was observed at least ten times. The CDR3 bases are TGTGCCAGTAGTATAGGCGGCGGGGAGCTGTTTTTT. Translated: CASSIGGGELFF. The genes are TRBV19 and TRBJ2-2; D not certain. V was cut by 1 base and J by 7 bases, with 4 bases left in between. Germline-derived CDR1 and CDR2 are LNHDA and SQIVND (reference sequence). This CDR3 is built from 12 residues. Full variable domain (remainder filled in from reference TRBV19 and TRBJ2-2): DGGITQSPKYLFRKEGQNVTLSCEQNLNHDAMYWYRQDPGQGLRLIYYSQIVNDFQKGDIAEGYSVSREKKESFPLTVTSAQKNPTAFYLCASSIGGGELFFGEGSRLTVL.

A few counts support this clone. CDR3 sequence: CAWGGQGISPLHF. As DNA, the CDR3 is TGTGCCTGGGGCGGCCAGGGTATTTCACCCCTCCACTTT. The gene calls are TRBV30 and TRBJ1-6; weak D call: TRBD1 (5 bases). Looked up from germline, CDR1 is GTSNPN and CDR2 is SVGIG (reference sequence). The CDR3 has 13 amino acids. V was clipped by 5 bases and J by 9 bases, with 14 bases between them.

This clone was seen many times. The rearrangement joins TRBV6-4 to TRBJ1-1; D is possibly TRBD1 (5 bases). CDR1 and CDR2 from the germline V gene are MRHNA and SNTAGT. Trimming took off 2 bases at V and 1 base at J, with 5 bases between the two ends. The CDR3 is made up of 13 amino acids. The CDR3 region is CASSDRGNTEAFF. DNA for the CDR3: TGTGCCAGCAGTGACAGGGGGAACACTGAAGCTTTCTTT.

This clone was seen ten or more times. V and J are TRBV6-5 and TRBJ1-1; no reliable D call. The V gene's germline CDR1 is MNHEY and CDR2 SVGAGI. V was trimmed by 2 bases and J by 3 bases, leaving 10 bases between them. The CDR3 runs 14 residues. The CDR3 DNA reads as TGTGCCAGCAGTTACGGACTGTCGGACACTGAAGCTTTCTTT. Its protein product is CASSYGLSDTEAFF.

Ten or more counts support this clone. The rearrangement joins TRBV5-6 to TRBJ1-4; TRBD1 matches at 8 bases. The trim removed 3 bases at V and 3 bases at J, leaving 4 bases unmatched. Germline V lookup: CDR1 SGHDT, CDR2 YYEEEE. The CDR3 spans 15 residues. The CDR3 reads CASSWLTGANEKLFF. The CDR3 nucleotides are TGTGCCAGCAGCTGGCTGACAGGGGCTAATGAAAAACTGTTTTTT.

This clone occurred a few times. The J gene is TRBJ1-5, the V gene TRBV19; 10 nucleotides match TRBD1. Germline V gene sequence: CDR1 LNHDA, CDR2 SQIVND (reference sequence). The CDR3 runs 15 residues. With V trimmed by 4 bases and J by 4 bases, 4 bases remained unmatched. The CDR3 nucleotides are TGTGCCAGTAGTACCCCGGGACAGGGGAATCAGCCCCAGCATTTT. Its translation is CASSTPGQGNQPQHF.

This clone was seen a few times. The chain couples TRBV7-9 to TRBJ1-1; D perhaps matches TRBD1 (6 bases). CDR3 size: 14 residues. The germline V and J ends were trimmed by 1 base and 5 bases, with 11 bases remaining between them. Germline V gives CDR1 SEHNR, CDR2 FQNEAQ (reference sequence). The CDR3 sequence is CASSLGPGVTEAFF. DNA of the CDR3: TGTGCCAGCAGCTTAGGTCCAGGGGTAACTGAAGCTTTCTTT. The full variable domain, with the rest looked up from reference TRBV7-9 and TRBJ1-1, is DTGVSQNPRHKITKRGQNVTFRCDPISEHNRLYWYRQTLGQGPEFLTYFQNEAQLEKSRLLSDRFSAERPKGSFSTLEIQRTEQGDSAMYLCASSLGPGVTEAFFGQGTRLTVV.

This clone was detected ten times or more. The chain joins TRBV9 to TRBJ2-1; TRBD2 aligns across 8 bases. The germline V gene has CDR1 SGDLS and CDR2 YYNGEE. Unmatched junction bases numbered 6, after V lost 4 bases and J lost 3 bases. The CDR3 totals 15 residues. Written as DNA, the CDR3 is TGTGCCAGCAGCTACCAGACTAGCGACTACAATGAGCAGTTCTTC. Translated, it gives CASSYQTSDYNEQFF. Variable domain in full (rest from reference TRBV9 and TRBJ2-1): DSGVTQTPKHLITATGQRVTLRCSPRSGDLSVYWYQQSLDQGLQFLIQYYNGEERAKGNILERFSAQQFPDLHSELNLSSLELGDSALYFCASSYQTSDYNEQFFGPGTRLTVL.

In this sample, this clone turned up many times. The rearrangement uses TRBV19 and TRBJ2-1, with D possibly matching TRBD1 (6 bases). V lost 5 bases, J lost 4 bases, and 18 bases lay in between. Germline-derived CDR1 and CDR2 are LNHDA and SQIVND (reference sequence). The CDR3 spans 16 residues. The CDR3 region has the DNA TGTGCCAGTAGTCCTTTATGGGGGCGATGGTACAATGAGCAGTTCTTC. Its protein is CASSPLWGRWYNEQFF.